This T cell receptor beta chain was recovered during a study of blood T cells in healthy people across ages. This clonotype was picked up a small number of times. The authors ran a second PCR of roughly 7 to 11 cycles using a sample-barcoded 5' primer and a J-beta primer mix. CDR3-containing paired-end reads numbering at least 2.5 million came from each sample. TCRdb re-called the 5' RACE reads with MiXCR, one entry per CDR3 protein. Found here are 700,000 to 800,000 distinct CDR3 sequences, around 46% of them singletons; the top ten hold under 25%. Germline assignment: CDR1 DFQATT and CDR2 SNEGSKA (reference sequence). There are 14 residues in the CDR3. V dropped 6 bases and J dropped 4; count of bases not matched to a gene: 9.

The genes are TRBV20-1 and TRBJ2-3, with 8 bases lining up with TRBD2. The sequenced sample consisted of blood. The TCR sequence derives from a woman aged 60-75 years in good health. CDR3 sequence (DNA): TGCAGTGCCCCGGATCGGGAGGGCCCAGATACGCAGTATTTT. Translation gives CSAPDREGPDTQYF.